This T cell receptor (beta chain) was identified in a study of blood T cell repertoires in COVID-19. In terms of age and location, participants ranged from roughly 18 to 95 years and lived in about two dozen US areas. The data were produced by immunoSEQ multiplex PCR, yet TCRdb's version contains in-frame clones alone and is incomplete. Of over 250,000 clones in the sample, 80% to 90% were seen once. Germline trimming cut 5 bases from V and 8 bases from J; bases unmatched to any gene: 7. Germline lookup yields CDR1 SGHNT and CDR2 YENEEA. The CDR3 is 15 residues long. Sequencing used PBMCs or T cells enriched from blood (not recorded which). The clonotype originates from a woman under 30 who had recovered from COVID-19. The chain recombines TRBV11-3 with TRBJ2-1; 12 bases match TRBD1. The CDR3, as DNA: TGTGCCAGCAGCCCGGGGGGACAGGGGGCCGATGAGCAGTTCTTC. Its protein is CASSPGGQGADEQFF.